Sequencing of this T cell receptor beta chain was carried out in a study of cytomegalovirus exposure and HLA in healthy donors. Among the donors, all were healthy bone marrow donors. The PCR had 60 Vbeta and 13 Jbeta primers. Using immunoSEQ multiplex PCR, the repertoire was profiled, and TCRdb retains in-frame clones only, with some absent. In all, the sample yields approximately 79,000 clones. This CDR3 comprises 16 residues. V shed 6 bases, J shed 1 base, and the junction held 6 bases outside the gene matches. The germline CDR1 and CDR2 sequences are SNHLY and FYNNEI. Comments on this clone: Its cognate antigen is unknown.

Study-wide results and caveats: One variant, a missense change in DCLRE1C, was linked in a later analysis to TCR beta V- and J-gene trimming. In a later analysis, HLA-associated TCR beta chains were more clonally expanded than equally common others. In an earlier analysis, productive rearrangement rates for most beta V segments clustered near 87% or 30%.

Sequenced sample: PBMCs. This chain uses TRBV2 with TRBJ2-6, with 7 bases matching TRBD1. The origin of this receptor is a boy between 10 and 17 years old in good health and CMV-seronegative. CDR3 residues: CASRGQENSGANVLTF. In nucleotides, the CDR3 is TGTGCCAGCAGAGGACAGGAAAATTCTGGGGCCAACGTCCTGACTTTC.